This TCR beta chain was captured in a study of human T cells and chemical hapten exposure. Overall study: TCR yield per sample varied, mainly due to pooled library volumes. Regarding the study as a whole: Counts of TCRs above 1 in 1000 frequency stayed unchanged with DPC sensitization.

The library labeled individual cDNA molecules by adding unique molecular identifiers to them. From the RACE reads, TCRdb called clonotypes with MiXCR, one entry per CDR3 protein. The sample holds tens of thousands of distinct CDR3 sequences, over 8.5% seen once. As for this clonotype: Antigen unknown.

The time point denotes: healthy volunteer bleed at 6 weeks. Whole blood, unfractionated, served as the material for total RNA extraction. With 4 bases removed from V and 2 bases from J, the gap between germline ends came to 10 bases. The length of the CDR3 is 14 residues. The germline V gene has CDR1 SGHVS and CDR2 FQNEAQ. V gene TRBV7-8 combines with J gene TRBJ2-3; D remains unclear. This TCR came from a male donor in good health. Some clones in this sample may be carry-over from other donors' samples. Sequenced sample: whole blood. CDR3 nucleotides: TGTGCCAGCAGCTCCGAGATTATCACAGATACGCAGTATTTT. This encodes CASSSEIITDTQYF.